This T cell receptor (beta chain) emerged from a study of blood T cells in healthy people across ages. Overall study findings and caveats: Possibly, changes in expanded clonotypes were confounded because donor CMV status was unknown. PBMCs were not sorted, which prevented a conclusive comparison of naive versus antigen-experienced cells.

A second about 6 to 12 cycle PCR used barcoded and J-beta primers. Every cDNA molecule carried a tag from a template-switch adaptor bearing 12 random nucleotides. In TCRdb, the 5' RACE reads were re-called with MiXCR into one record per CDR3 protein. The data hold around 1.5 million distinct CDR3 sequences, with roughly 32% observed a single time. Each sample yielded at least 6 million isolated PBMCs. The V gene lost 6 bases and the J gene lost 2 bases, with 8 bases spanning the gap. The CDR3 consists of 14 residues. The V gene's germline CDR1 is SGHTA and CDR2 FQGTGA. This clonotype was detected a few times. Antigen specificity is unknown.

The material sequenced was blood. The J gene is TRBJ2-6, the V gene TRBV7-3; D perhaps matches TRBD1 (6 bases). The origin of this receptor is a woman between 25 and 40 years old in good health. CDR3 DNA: TGTGCCAGCAGACCAGGGGCTGGGGCCAACGTCCTGACTTTC. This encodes CASRPGAGANVLTF.